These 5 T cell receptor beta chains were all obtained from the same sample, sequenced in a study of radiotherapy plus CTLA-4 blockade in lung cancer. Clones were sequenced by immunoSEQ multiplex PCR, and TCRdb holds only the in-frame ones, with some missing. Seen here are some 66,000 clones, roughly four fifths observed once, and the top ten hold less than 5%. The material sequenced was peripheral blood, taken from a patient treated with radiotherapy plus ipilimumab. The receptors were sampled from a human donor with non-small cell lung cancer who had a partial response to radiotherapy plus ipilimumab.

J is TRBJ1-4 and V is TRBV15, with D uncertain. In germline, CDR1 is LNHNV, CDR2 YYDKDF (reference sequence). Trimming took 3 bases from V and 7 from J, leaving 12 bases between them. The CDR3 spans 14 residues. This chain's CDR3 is CATSRVRGFEKLFF. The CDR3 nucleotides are TGTGCCACCAGCAGGGTCCGGGGTTTTGAAAAACTGTTTTTT.

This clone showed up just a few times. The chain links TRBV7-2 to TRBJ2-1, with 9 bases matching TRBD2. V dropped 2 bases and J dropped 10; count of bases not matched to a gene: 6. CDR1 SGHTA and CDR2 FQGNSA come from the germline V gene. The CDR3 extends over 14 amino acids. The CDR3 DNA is TGTGCCAGCAGCTTAAACCTAGCGGGACGCGAGCAGTTCTTC. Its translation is CASSLNLAGREQFF.

The CDR3 bases are TGTGCCAGCAGACCACAGGCGAACACTGAAGCTTTCTTT. Encoded protein: CASRPQANTEAFF. V and J are TRBV16 and TRBJ1-1; D is perhaps TRBD1 (5 bases). Germline CDR1 KGHSY, CDR2 FQNENV. The CDR3 extends over 13 amino acids. With 6 bases removed from V and 1 base from J, the gap between germline ends came to 9 bases.

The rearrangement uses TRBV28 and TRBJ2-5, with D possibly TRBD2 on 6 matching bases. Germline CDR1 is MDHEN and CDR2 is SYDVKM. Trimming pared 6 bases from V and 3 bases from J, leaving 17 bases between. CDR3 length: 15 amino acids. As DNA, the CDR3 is TGTGCCAGCAGCCCTAGCGCGGGGTGGGAAGAGACCCAGTACTTC. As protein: CASSPSAGWEETQYF.

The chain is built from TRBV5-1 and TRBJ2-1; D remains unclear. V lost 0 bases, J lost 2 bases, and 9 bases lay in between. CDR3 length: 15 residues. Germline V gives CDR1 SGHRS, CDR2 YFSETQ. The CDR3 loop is CASSLEAAAYNEQFF. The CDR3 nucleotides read TGCGCCAGCAGCTTGGAGGCGGCCGCCTACAATGAGCAGTTCTTC.